The 27 T cell receptor beta chains presented below share a single source sample, sequenced in a study of regulatory T cells in long-lasting Graves disease. Arm-PCR with iRepertoire HTBI primers amplified the CDR3 regions for these TCR beta libraries. A single record per CDR3 protein comes from TCRdb applying MiXCR to the multiplex PCR reads. The data show 400,000 to 500,000 distinct CDR3 sequences, 22% seen once. As for time point: persistent/refractory GD, antithyroid drugs over 5 years with positive TRAb. Isolated PBMC RNA provided the starting material for the TCR library. This material consisted of peripheral blood mononuclear cells (PBMCs), taken when the disease was refractory, from a patient treated with antithyroid drugs. Receptors were obtained from a female donor with Graves disease.

At least ten counts were recorded for this clonotype. The chain is built from TRBV6-5 and TRBJ1-1, with D uncertain. The V and J ends lost 1 base and 2 bases respectively, with 8 bases between them. The germline V gene encodes CDR1 MNHEY and CDR2 SVGAGI. The CDR3 covers 14 residues. In DNA form, the CDR3 reads TGTGCCAGCAGTTACTTGCTCGGAAACACTGAAGCTTTCTTT. Translated, it gives CASSYLLGNTEAFF.

This chain connects TRBV20-1 to TRBJ1-2, with D perhaps matching TRBD1 (6 bases). CDR3 length equals 13 residues. Per the germline V gene, CDR1 is DFQATT and CDR2 is SNEGSKA (reference sequence). The ends were cut back, 3 bases at V and 7 bases at J, with 15 bases in the middle. The CDR3 here is CSARGAGPTGYTF. CDR3 sequence (DNA): TGCAGTGCTAGGGGGGCAGGACCGACTGGCTACACCTTC.

At least ten counts were recorded for this clonotype. The chain combines TRBV12-3 or TRBV12-4 with TRBJ1-5; 9 bases agree with TRBD1. Trimming cost V 7 bases and J 6 bases; bases outside gene matches: 4. The CDR3 contains 13 residues. The CDR3 coding sequence is TGTGCCAGCACCCCGGACAGGGGTCAGCCCCAGCATTTT. This codes for CASTPDRGQPQHF.

This clonotype was seen a handful of times. V and J are TRBV11-2 and TRBJ1-3; no clear D. The CDR3 loop spans 15 amino acids. Germline CDR1 is SGHAT and CDR2 is FQNNGV. Between the trimmed V and J ends, which lost 2 bases and 0 bases, there was a span of 8 bases. CDR3 coding DNA: TGTGCCAGCAGCTTACAAACCGGCTCTGGAAACACCATATATTTT. This translates into CASSLQTGSGNTIYF.

This clonotype was counted only a few times. This could be a read error, since a much larger clone is one nucleotide away. The chain links TRBV12-3 or TRBV12-4 to TRBJ2-7; D might be TRBD1 (7 bases). The CDR3 is made up of 15 amino acids. Trimming shortened V by 10 bases and J by 6 bases, and 25 bases separated the two germline ends. CDR3 protein: CATAGRQGGLGEQYF. The CDR3 bases are TGTGCCACCGCGGGGCGACAGGGAGGTCTCGGCGAGCAGTACTTC.

A few counts support this clonotype. The chain couples TRBV7-2 to TRBJ1-2, with 8 bases aligning to TRBD1. Germline CDR1 SGHTA, CDR2 FQGNSA. V lost 5 bases to trimming and J lost 7 bases; unmatched junction nucleotides: 0. There are 11 residues in the CDR3. The CDR3 reads CASSDRGGYTF. CDR3 DNA: TGTGCCAGCAGCGACAGGGGTGGCTACACCTTC.

The CDR3 DNA reads as TGCGCCAGCAGCTTAACAGGAGCCAATCAGCCCCAGCATTTT. Translated: CASSLTGANQPQHF. The V call is TRBV5-1, the J call TRBJ1-5; D is possibly TRBD1 (5 bases). V shed 2 bases and J shed 3 bases, with 9 bases lying between them. The CDR3 runs 14 residues. Per germline, CDR1 SGHRS and CDR2 YFSETQ.

This clonotype has at least ten counts. This chain joins TRBV20-1 and TRBJ1-4; D is perhaps TRBD1 (5 bases). Per the germline V gene, CDR1 is DFQATT and CDR2 is SNEGSKA (reference sequence). This CDR3 spans 13 amino acids. The CDR3 region is CSWGGTTNEKLFF. For the CDR3, the DNA is TGCAGCTGGGGGGGAACAACTAATGAAAAACTGTTTTTT.

This sequence joins TRBV27 and TRBJ2-7; 11 bases agree with TRBD2. With V trimmed by 5 bases and J by 1 base, 7 bases remained unmatched. This CDR3 contains 16 residues. The V gene's germline CDR1 is MNHEY and CDR2 SMNVEV (reference sequence). CDR3 protein: CASSPTGLAGSYEQYF. The CDR3 DNA reads TGTGCCAGCAGTCCTACAGGACTAGCGGGTTCCTACGAGCAGTACTTC.

The sample holds many counts of this clonotype. The chain has TRBV29-1 and TRBJ1-1, with 7 positions matching TRBD1. The CDR3 spans 13 residues. CDR1 is SQVTM, CDR2 ANQGSEA, per germline. V lost 3 bases to trimming and J lost 0 bases; unmatched junction nucleotides: 1. CDR3: CSVEGQMNTEAFF. The CDR3 coding sequence is TGCAGCGTTGAGGGACAGATGAACACTGAAGCTTTCTTT.

DNA of the CDR3: TGTGCCAGCTCAGATCGGCCCCGGGAGCCCCAGCATTTT. Translation: CASSDRPREPQHF. V usage is TRBV18 and J usage is TRBJ1-5; no clear D. Trimming stripped 5 bases from V and 8 bases from J, with 13 bases between. CDR3 size: 13 residues. In germline, CDR1 is KGHSH, CDR2 LQKENI.

This clonotype has a count of ten or more. V is TRBV20-1 and J is TRBJ2-7, with 7 bases aligning to TRBD1. This CDR3 is built from 12 residues. V lost 4 bases and J lost 3; bases outside the gene matches: 3. CDR1 and CDR2 (germline): DFQATT, SNEGSKA (reference sequence). Written as DNA, the CDR3 is TGCAGTGCTACCGGGACAGTCTACGAGCAGTACTTC. Its translation is CSATGTVYEQYF.

On this clonotype itself: This CDR3 is missing its conserved last phenylalanine or tryptophan, likely due to a read error. The V gene is TRBV7-2, the J gene TRBJ1-2; 7 nucleotides line up with TRBD1. V lost 5 bases and J lost 6; bases outside the gene matches: 3. The CDR3 runs to 12 residues. Germline V gives CDR1 SGHTA, CDR2 FQGNSA. As DNA, the CDR3 is TGTGCCAGCAGCCTTCAGGGGGATGGCTACACCCTC. This translates into CASSLQGDGYTL.

This clonotype has a handful of counts. The genes are TRBV20-1 and TRBJ1-2; TRBD1 is a possible D gene (6 bases). Germline values: CDR1 DFQATT, CDR2 SNEGSKA (reference sequence). The CDR3 spans 14 residues. Trimming removed 8 bases from V and 4 bases from J, with 20 bases in between. Here the CDR3 DNA reads TGCAGTCTTCCGGGGGCAGGGAATATCTATGGCTACACCTTC. Its translation: CSLPGAGNIYGYTF.

This clonotype has just one count. V is TRBV5-1 and J is TRBJ2-7, with a tentative D call TRBD1 (6 bases). V lost 5 bases, J lost 1 base, and 10 bases lay in between. CDR3 length: 13 residues. Germline V lookup: CDR1 SGHRS, CDR2 YFSETQ. Here the CDR3 DNA reads TGCGCCAGCAGAGGAGACAGGTCCTACGAGCAGTACTTC. It encodes CASRGDRSYEQYF.

The sample holds many counts of this clonotype. The chain couples TRBV7-8 to TRBJ1-4; 9 nucleotides align to TRBD1. CDR3 length: 14 residues. V dropped 6 bases and J dropped 8; count of bases not matched to a gene: 7. Germline-derived CDR1 and CDR2 are SGHVS and FQNEAQ. The CDR3 reads CASSLTGGREKLFF. CDR3 DNA: TGTGCCAGCAGTTTGACAGGGGGTCGGGAAAAACTGTTTTTT.

The rearrangement links TRBV19 to TRBJ2-5, with TRBD2 as a possible D gene (7 bases). V lost 7 bases and J 3 bases, leaving 12 bases between the germline ends. Germline V gene lookup returns CDR1 LNHDA and CDR2 SQIVND (reference sequence). The CDR3 loop spans 13 amino acids. This chain's CDR3 is CASKGGAEETQYF. The CDR3 nucleotides read TGTGCCAGTAAAGGGGGGGCCGAAGAGACCCAGTACTTC.

This clonotype was picked up a small number of times. This chain joins TRBV5-1 and TRBJ1-6; TRBD1 is a possible D gene (5 bases). V gave up 2 bases and J gave up 8 bases, with 11 bases separating them. The germline CDR1 and CDR2 sequences are SGHRS and YFSETQ. The CDR3 sequence is 14 residues long. CDR3 in amino acids: CASSLKRGDSPLHF. The CDR3 nucleotides are TGCGCCAGCAGCTTAAAACGAGGGGATTCACCCCTCCACTTT.

This clonotype appeared a few times. The chain uses TRBV6-5 and TRBJ1-5; D perhaps matches TRBD1 (6 bases). The CDR3 has 16 amino acids. Trimming took 2 bases from V and 3 from J, leaving 14 bases between them. The germline gives CDR1 MNHEY, CDR2 SVGAGI. CDR3 nucleotide sequence: TGTGCCAGCAGTTACCAGGACAGAATTTCCAATCAGCCCCAGCATTTT. Translated, it gives CASSYQDRISNQPQHF.

Many counts were recorded for this clonotype. The J gene is TRBJ1-5, the V gene TRBV29-1; D gene uncertain. The CDR3 length is 15 residues. Germline CDR1 is SQVTM and CDR2 is ANQGSEA. V dropped 6 bases and J dropped 0 bases, with 15 bases sitting between them. For the CDR3, the DNA is TGCAGCGTCCGTTTGTTGGGCGATAGCAATCAGCCCCAGCATTTT. As protein: CSVRLLGDSNQPQHF.

The chain carries TRBV18 and TRBJ1-4; no firm D call. V was trimmed by 3 bases and J by 6 bases, leaving 14 bases between them. The CDR3 totals 15 residues. Germline assignment: CDR1 KGHSH and CDR2 LQKENI. In DNA form, the CDR3 reads TGTGCCAGCTCACCCTCCGGGCGGCGGGATGAAAAACTGTTTTTT. It encodes CASSPSGRRDEKLFF. The complete variable domain, with remaining parts taken from reference TRBV18 and TRBJ1-4, reads NAGVMQNPRHLVRRRGQEARLRCSPMKGHSHVYWYRQLPEEGLKFMVYLQKENIIDESGMPKERFSAEFPKEGPSILRIQQVVRGDSAAYFCASSPSGRRDEKLFFGSGTQLSVL.

The chain recombines TRBV7-3 with TRBJ1-1, with D hard to call. V lost 1 base and J 3 bases, leaving 12 bases between the germline ends. Germline values: CDR1 SGHTA, CDR2 FQGTGA. The CDR3 extends over 15 amino acids. The CDR3 region is CASSLKRAGDTEAFF. DNA of the CDR3: TGTGCCAGCAGCTTAAAGAGGGCTGGGGACACTGAAGCTTTCTTT.

In its sample, this clonotype was seen many times. This chain's CDR3 is CASSYVRDHEKLFF. The CDR3 nucleotides are TGTGCCAGCAGTTATGTCCGGGACCATGAAAAACTGTTTTTT. The V call is TRBV6-5, the J call TRBJ1-4, with TRBD1 as a possible D gene (5 bases). This CDR3 contains 14 residues. From germline, CDR1 is MNHEY and CDR2 SVGAGI. Trimming removed 3 bases from V and 6 bases from J, with 11 bases in between.

This rearrangement joins TRBV5-1 to TRBJ1-1; no clear D gene. CDR3 length: 15 amino acids. Trimming pared 4 bases from V and 1 base from J, leaving 14 bases between. The germline V gene encodes CDR1 SGHRS and CDR2 YFSETQ. CDR3 nucleotides: TGCGCCAGCAGCGCGCTTTCGACGCCGAACACTGAAGCTTTCTTT. Protein product: CASSALSTPNTEAFF.

The chain is built from TRBV19 and TRBJ1-5; 7 nucleotides agree with TRBD1. The CDR3 sequence is 15 residues long. Germline V gives CDR1 LNHDA, CDR2 SQIVND (reference sequence). V lost 10 bases to trimming and J lost 3 bases; unmatched junction nucleotides: 12. This chain's CDR3 is CATRRGLYINQPQHF. Written as DNA, the CDR3 is TGTGCCACGCGGAGGGGGCTTTACATCAATCAGCCCCAGCATTTT.

The V gene is TRBV9, the J gene TRBJ1-1, with TRBD1 identical over 8 bases. The germline V gene encodes CDR1 SGDLS and CDR2 YYNGEE. This CDR3 has 17 amino acids. J was trimmed by 0 bases and V by 4 bases; bases with no gene match: 11. The CDR3 loop reads CASSPGQGLGMNTEAFF. CDR3 sequence (DNA): TGTGCCAGCAGCCCAGGACAGGGATTGGGAATGAACACTGAAGCTTTCTTT.

Concerning this clonotype: Given a much more abundant clone one base away, this may be a read error. The gene calls are TRBV15 and TRBJ1-5; D call uncertain. V gave up 1 base and J gave up 9 bases, with 13 bases separating them. Per germline, CDR1 LNHNV and CDR2 YYDKDF (reference sequence). CDR3 length: 14 amino acids. CDR3 protein: CATSRGTGIRPQHF. The CDR3 coding sequence is TGTGCCACCAGCAGAGGTACGGGAATTCGGCCCCAGCATTTT.